Included here is one TCR beta chain sequence, with context. It lacks a known antigen. It has no much larger one-base neighbor in the sample; base qualities were not kept. This record comes from a study of OX40 agonist ivuxolimab in advanced cancers. Background for the entire study: Ivuxolimab was an agonistic, fully human IgG2 monoclonal antibody directed against OX40 (CD134), a costimulatory receptor. The dose-escalation cohort was about 86% male with a mean age of approximately 59 years, ranging from about 20 to 85. Peripheral TCRbeta sequencing aimed to test whether ivuxolimab altered TCR sequence diversity and caused clonal T-cell expansion. Partial responses occurred in three dose-escalation patients, of whom one had hepatocellular carcinoma and two had cutaneous melanoma. Prior anti-PD-1, anti-PD-L1 or anti-CTLA-4 therapy was permitted, and approximately 41% of dose-escalation patients had received checkpoint inhibitors. Intravenous ivuxolimab was administered to patients every 2 weeks at six dose levels: 0.01, 0.1, 0.3, 1.5, 3 and 10 mg/kg. Of the approximately 50 dose-escalation patients, hepatocellular carcinoma was present in about 20, melanoma in approximately 15, renal cell carcinoma in 9 and head and neck cancer in 9. The paper reports the monotherapy dose-escalation portion (N ≈ 50 patients) of the phase I ivuxolimab trial. Findings and caveats that apply to the study as a whole: In the 0.1-3.0 mg/kg groups, partial responders had among the lowest normalized peripheral clonal expansion, particularly in CD8+ T cells. Low levels of normalized T-cell clonal expansion were also seen in some patients who did not respond. At doses of 0.1 to 3.0 mg/kg, clonal expansion of both CD4+ and CD8+ T cells in blood was seen between baseline and week 6. The antigen specificity of the clonally expanded peripheral T cells was not determined. After ivuxolimab, expanded clones were on average more numerous among CD8+ T cells than among CD4+ T cells.

To sequence the TCRbeta CDR3 region, genomic DNA was isolated from the sorted cells. The immunoSEQ Assay was used to sequence the TCRbeta CDR3 regions. TCRdb retrieved this table from immuneACCESS and kept in-frame rearrangements only. Not all clones are present; in checked studies, unresolved V genes account for under half, and no reason is known for the remainder. Recorded for this sample are fewer than 85,000 clones; more than 75% of them occurred a single time. The ten largest clones take up 6.2% of the sample. Patients with a history of autoimmune disease or receiving systemic immunosuppression were excluded from the trial. Peripheral blood for TCR sequencing was collected from all dose cohorts at baseline, on cycle 4 day 1, and on cycle 7 day 1. The samples were drawn from a first-in-human, open-label, multicenter phase I dose-escalation trial of ivuxolimab. The trial enrolled adults with locally advanced or metastatic head and neck squamous cell, hepatocellular, melanoma or renal cell carcinoma. CD4+ and CD8+ T cells were sorted separately from peripheral blood before TCR sequencing.

From a lookup of the germline V gene, CDR1 and CDR2 are ENHRY and SYGVKD. Measured from the cysteine to the phenylalanine, the CDR3 is 14 residues long. Only CDR3 DNA is held: 42 bases, read in frame from base 1. At the junction V is shortened by 1 base and J by 9 bases; bases outside the gene matches: 7. The TCR was taken from an adult with an advanced solid tumor such as melanoma, head and neck, liver or kidney cancer. The material sequenced was CD4+ or CD8+ T cells sorted from blood, taken in a trial of the OX40 agonist ivuxolimab. The chain links TRBV10-3 with TRBJ1-2; TRBD1 aligns with 8 central bases. CDR3 protein: CAISELEDRVSYTF. The nucleotide sequence reads as follows: TGTGCCATCAGTGAGTTGGAGGACAGGGTCAGCTACACCTTC.